This T cell receptor beta chain stems from a study of cytomegalovirus exposure and HLA in healthy donors. Background on the study: Among the 300 to 450 genotyped donors, just over 80% were placed in the Caucasian-associated ancestry cluster.

Amplification used 60 Vbeta primers and 13 Jbeta primers. Profiling relied on immunoSEQ multiplex PCR, and the TCRdb table lists in-frame clones only, not all of them. The sample comprises about 170,000 clones, 75% to 90% of which are singletons, and approximately 1.2% rests with the top ten. Notes on this clone: Its antigen is not identified.

In germline, CDR1 is SGHVS, CDR2 FQNEAQ. Losses at the gene ends were 4 bases for V and 0 bases for J; bases not matched to a gene: 9. The CDR3 length is 19 residues. Notes on the study in general: For TCR beta chains, V- and J-gene trimming was later linked to a missense DCLRE1C variant. Versus the approximately 700-donor mean, an Asian-associated ancestry cluster reportedly showed fewer N-insertions in a later analysis.

At the time of sampling, donors were nominally healthy, though unrecorded immune exposures were likely. V usage is TRBV7-8 and J usage is TRBJ2-1; the match to TRBD2 covers 13 bases. Sequenced: PBMCs. This clonotype originated in a boy younger than 10 in good health and CMV-seronegative. CDR3 sequence: CASSYQGTSGTPSYNEQFF. In DNA form, the CDR3 reads TGTGCCAGCAGCTATCAGGGGACTAGCGGGACCCCCTCCTACAATGAGCAGTTCTTC.